These T cell receptor beta chains were read from a single sample in a study of cytomegalovirus exposure and HLA in healthy donors. Using immunoSEQ multiplex PCR, the repertoire was profiled, and TCRdb retains in-frame clones only, with some absent. The table lists about 160,000 clones, 75% of them singletons. Sample: PBMCs. The receptors here all came from a male donor in good health and CMV-seronegative. CDR3s include the opening cysteine and the closing phenylalanine or tryptophan. Each record gives: clone size, D gene, J gene, V gene, CDR3 DNA, CDR3 protein. The D gene is left open where the match is weak. Size tells how often a clone was seen (once, few, many) or the class of an expanded clone, and some rows leave it out.

>.|TRBD1|TRBJ2-7|TRBV18
TGTGCCAGCTCACCGCGGACAGGGGACGAGCAGTACTTC
CASSPRTGDEQYF
>once|.|TRBJ2-1|TRBV29-1
TGCAGCGGGACAGGAGGGGTCAATGAGCAGTTCTTC
CSGTGGVNEQFF
>.|TRBD2|TRBJ2-1|TRBV4-2
TGTGCCAGCAGCCAACTCTCCGGGACTACTCCGAATGAGCAGTTCTTC
CASSQLSGTTPNEQFF
>once|.|TRBJ2-2|TRBV11-2
TGTGCCAGCAGCTTCCCACAAAACACCGGGGAGCTGTTTTTT
CASSFPQNTGELFF
>.|.|TRBJ1-2|TRBV4-2
TGTGCCAGCAGCCAGGCAGGGGTAAACTATGGCTACACCTTC
CASSQAGVNYGYTF
>.|.|TRBJ2-2|TRBV6-5
TGTGCCAGCAGTTATGACACTCACACCGGGGAGCTGTTTTTT
CASSYDTHTGELFF
>few|.|TRBJ2-7|TRBV11-2
TGTGCCAGCAGCTCGCGACTAGAGGGCGAGCAGTACTTC
CASSSRLEGEQYF
>.|TRBD2|TRBJ2-3|TRBV6-6
TGTGCCAGCAGTTACTCCCTAGCGGACCCTCGCAATACGCAGTATTTT
CASSYSLADPRNTQYF
>.|.|TRBJ2-1|TRBV27
TGTGCCAGCAGTTTTTTTCAGGGGCGTGAGCAGTTCTTC
CASSFFQGREQFF
>.|.|TRBJ2-3|TRBV10-2
TGCGCCAGCAGTGAGGGGGGGAGCTCAGATACGCAGTATTTT
CASSEGGSSDTQYF
>.|TRBD1|TRBJ1-4|TRBV19
TGTGCCAGTAGTATAGTAGCAGGGGGACATGAAAAACTGTTTTTT
CASSIVAGGHEKLFF
>.|TRBD1|TRBJ1-3|TRBV6-1
TGTGCCAGCAGGGGCCGGACAGGAGATGGAAACACCATATATTTT
CASRGRTGDGNTIYF
>.|TRBD1|TRBJ1-2|TRBV25-1
TGTGCCAGCAGTGTCGGACAGGGGTATGGCTACACCTTC
CASSVGQGYGYTF
>.|.|TRBJ2-2|TRBV27
TGTGCCAGCAGTGACCGGGACAAGAACACCGGGGAGCTGTTTTTT
CASSDRDKNTGELFF
>.|TRBD2|TRBJ2-5|TRBV6-5
TGTGCCAGCTCAAGGACTAGCGGGGGTCGAGAGACCCAGTACTTC
CASSRTSGGRETQYF
>.|TRBD2|TRBJ2-1|TRBV4-1
TGCGCCAGCAGCACCCTGGGACTAGCGGGATTCTCTGAGCAGTTCTTC
CASSTLGLAGFSEQFF
>.|.|TRBJ2-2|TRBV11-1
TGTGCCAGCAGCTTCCCAGCCGGGGAGCTGTTTTTT
CASSFPAGELFF
>.|.|TRBJ1-6|TRBV27
TGTGCCAGCAGTCCCCGATGGGGGGATTCACCCCTCCACTTT
CASSPRWGDSPLHF
>few|.|TRBJ1-5|TRBV5-1
TGCGCCAGCAGCTTGGCCCCACATAGCAATCAGCCCCAGCATTTT
CASSLAPHSNQPQHF
>.|.|TRBJ1-4|TRBV6-5
TGTGCCAGCAGTACCCCAGGGGTCGGTGAAAAACTGTTTTTT
CASSTPGVGEKLFF
>.|.|TRBJ1-1|TRBV7-8
TGTGCCAGCAGCTTAGCGGGGGGAAAGGACACTGAAGCTTTCTTT
CASSLAGGKDTEAFF
>.|.|TRBJ1-1|TRBV11-1
TGTGCCAGCAGCTTAGAAGGCGCGGATCCAGAAGCTTTCTTT
CASSLEGADPEAFF
>.|TRBD1|TRBJ2-6|TRBV7-3
TGTGCCAGCAGTTACCTCGCAGCCGAATACAGGGGTTCCGGGGCCAACGTCCTGACTTTC
CASSYLAAEYRGSGANVLTF
>once|.|TRBJ1-2|TRBV6-5
TGTGCCAGCAGTGCGCCGGGCTATGGCTACACCTTC
CASSAPGYGYTF
>.|TRBD2|TRBJ2-3|TRBV6-1
TGTGCCAGCCTGGGAGGGAGGGGAAGGCGAGATACGCAGTATTTT
CASLGGRGRRDTQYF
>.|.|TRBJ1-3|TRBV5-4
TGTGCCAGCAGCCCTCGTCACCCGAGCTCTGGAAACACCATATATTTT
CASSPRHPSSGNTIYF
>.|TRBD1|TRBJ1-2|TRBV5-5
TGTGCCAGCAGCTTGGTACAGGGGGCTGTTTATGGCTACACCTTC
CASSLVQGAVYGYTF
>.|.|TRBJ2-7|TRBV5-6
TGTGCCAGCAGCCCAGTAGTGGGGCCAAACTCCTACGAGCAGTACTTC
CASSPVVGPNSYEQYF
>.|.|TRBJ1-3|TRBV6-5
TGTGCCAGCAGTTACGGTGTCAGCTCTGGAAACACCATATATTTT
CASSYGVSSGNTIYF
>.|.|TRBJ2-4|TRBV6-5
TGTGCCAGCAAGACTGCCAAAAACATTCAGTACTTC
CASKTAKNIQYF
>.|.|TRBJ2-2|TRBV7-3
TGTGCCAGCACCCCGACTACAAACACCGGGGAGCTGTTTTTT
CASTPTTNTGELFF
>.|.|TRBJ1-4|TRBV6-5
TGTGCCAGCAGTGGAGGCGGGGAAAAACTGTTTTTT
CASSGGGEKLFF
>.|.|TRBJ1-2|TRBV6-1
TGTGCCAGTGGGGAGGCCTATGGCTACACCTTC
CASGEAYGYTF
>.|TRBD1|TRBJ2-1|TRBV18
TGTGCCAGCTCACCACCTACAGGGGTAGGATACAATGAGCAGTTCTTC
CASSPPTGVGYNEQFF
>few|.|TRBJ2-7|TRBV6-5
TGTGCCAGCAGTTACTGGGGGGTCCCGAACTCCTACGAGCAGTACTTC
CASSYWGVPNSYEQYF
>.|TRBD2|TRBJ2-3|TRBV7-8
TGTGCCAGCAGCCCCCTGGGACTAGAAACAGATACGCAGTATTTT
CASSPLGLETDTQYF
>.|.|TRBJ2-1|TRBV7-3
TGTGCCAGCAGCTCTAACAAGAGCGGAAACAAGTTCTTC
CASSSNKSGNKFF
>.|.|TRBJ1-6|TRBV4-3
TGCGCCAGCAGCACCCAGGGGACCTATAATTCACCCCTCCACTTT
CASSTQGTYNSPLHF
>.|TRBD1|TRBJ1-5|TRBV4-1
TGCGCCAGCAGCCAATCTCCGGGACAGGTCGGATATCAGCCCCAGCATTTT
CASSQSPGQVGYQPQHF
>.|TRBD1|TRBJ1-2|TRBV11-1
TGTGCCAGCAGCATACCGGGACAGGACTATGGCTACACCTTC
CASSIPGQDYGYTF